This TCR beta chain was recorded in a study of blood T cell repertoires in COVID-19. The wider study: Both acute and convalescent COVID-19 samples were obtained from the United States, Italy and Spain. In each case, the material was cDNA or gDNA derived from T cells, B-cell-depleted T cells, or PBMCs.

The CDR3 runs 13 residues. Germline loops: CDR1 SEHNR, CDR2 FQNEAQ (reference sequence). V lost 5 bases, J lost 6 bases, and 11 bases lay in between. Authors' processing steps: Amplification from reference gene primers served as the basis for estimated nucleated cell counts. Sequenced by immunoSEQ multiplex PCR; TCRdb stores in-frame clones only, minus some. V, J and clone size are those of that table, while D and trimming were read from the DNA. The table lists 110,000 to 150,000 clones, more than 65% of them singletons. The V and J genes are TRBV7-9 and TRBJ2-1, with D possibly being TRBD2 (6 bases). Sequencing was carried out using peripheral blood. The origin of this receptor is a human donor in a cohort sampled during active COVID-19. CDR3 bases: TGTGCCAGCAGCATCGGGACTTTCAATGAGCAGTTCTTC. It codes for CASSIGTFNEQFF.